This T cell receptor beta chain is drawn from a study of kidney transplant recipient with SARS-CoV-2 infection. TCRdb analysed the reads with MiXCR anew, one entry per CDR3 protein. The sample records 200,000 to 300,000 distinct CDR3 sequences, 29% being singletons. CDR3 length equals 16 residues. From germline, CDR1 is MDHEN and CDR2 SYDVKM. On this clonotype itself: This probably arose from a read error, given a far larger clone one base away.

The sequence came from a male patient in his thirties who had COVID-19 and was a kidney transplant recipient. Part of the T cells may come from the graft donor. The V call is TRBV28, the J call TRBJ2-5; 11 bases line up with TRBD2. The sequencing used a blood sample, collected at baseline and around day 120 from a kidney transplant recipient. The CDR3 sequence: CTSSILAGGSRGEQYF. CDR3 in DNA: TGTACCAGCAGTATTTTAGCGGGAGGGTCCAGAGGTGAGCAGTACTTC.